This T cell receptor beta chain was found in a study of T cells in localized non-small cell lung cancer. Broader study findings: Uninvolved adjacent lung, not tumor, had the highest T cell clonality.

This CDR3 comprises 18 residues. V was cut by 10 bases and J by 4 bases, with 32 bases left in between. CDR1 and CDR2 from the germline V gene are MNHGY and SAAAGT. The assay was immunoSEQ multiplex PCR, and TCRdb's table has in-frame clones only and misses some. The sample shows over 1,200 clones, about a fifth of them seen only once. This clone is termed medium-sized (0.01 to 0.1%). Its target is unknown. The specimen comprised lung tumor tissue, sampled before any cancer treatment. The V gene is TRBV6-8, the J gene TRBJ2-7; the D call may be TRBD1 or TRBD2 (5 bases each). The sequence was collected from a man between 40 and 70 years old with stage III squamous cell lung carcinoma. The CDR3 is CATLRSGAGMHPEYEQYF. Here the CDR3 DNA reads TGTGCCACCTTGAGGTCCGGGGCGGGTATGCACCCGGAGTACGAGCAGTACTTC.